This T cell receptor beta chain came from a study of T cells in localized non-small cell lung cancer. Study-wide results and limits: Those with higher blood T cell density had longer overall survival. Highest T cell clonality was seen in uninvolved adjacent lung, surpassing that measured in tumor. One tumor region alone was sequenced, and heterogeneity therefore remains possible. In adjacent lung appeared a median 57 of the top 100 tumor clones.

Profiled with immunoSEQ multiplex PCR; TCRdb holds only in-frame clones, not every one. The repertoire consists of around 24,000 clones, with about 90% occurring once and the leading ten covering approximately 30%. Note on this clone: Its target is not known.

After removal of 6 bases from V and 2 bases from J, the junction contained 5 bases not matched to a gene. The germline V gene encodes CDR1 SEHNR and CDR2 FQNEAQ (reference sequence). This CDR3 contains 15 residues. The source is a male donor aged 60 or older with stage I squamous cell lung carcinoma. The chain is built from TRBV7-9 and TRBJ2-5; 11 nucleotides agree with TRBD1. The input for sequencing was peripheral blood, taken before any cancer treatment. This chain's CDR3 is CASSYGDRGQETQYF. DNA for the CDR3: TGTGCCAGCAGTTATGGGGACAGGGGGCAAGAGACCCAGTACTTC.